One and the same sample provided the 29 T cell receptor beta chains below, sequenced in a study of cytomegalovirus exposure and HLA in healthy donors. This PCR relied on a set of 60 Vbeta primers and 13 Jbeta primers. Using immunoSEQ multiplex PCR, the repertoire was profiled, and TCRdb retains in-frame clones only, with some absent. The sample lists some 120,000 clones; 75% to 90% were seen once. Sequencing used PBMCs. These receptors originate from a male donor in good health and CMV-seronegative.

Only a few counts were recorded for this clone. V gene TRBV6-6 combines with J gene TRBJ1-6; D unresolved. Germline CDR1 and CDR2: MNHNY and SVGAGI (reference sequence). V lost 6 bases to trimming and J lost 7 bases, with 4 bases between them. CDR3 length: 11 residues. The CDR3 loop is CASRENSPLHF. CDR3 in DNA: TGTGCCAGCAGGGAGAATTCACCCCTCCACTTT.

This chain uses TRBV25-1 with TRBJ2-5; 7 nucleotides agree with TRBD1. Trimming took 4 bases from V and 2 from J; bases not matched to a gene: 7. CDR1 and CDR2 (germline): MGHDK, SYGVNS. The CDR3 sequence is 15 residues long. CDR3 protein: CASSAWTGAQETQYF. The CDR3 region has the DNA TGTGCCAGCAGTGCCTGGACAGGAGCACAAGAGACCCAGTACTTC.

This clone was counted only a few times. The chain links TRBV6-1 to TRBJ2-7; 11 positions match TRBD1. This CDR3 is 14 amino acids long. Per germline, CDR1 MNHNS and CDR2 SASEGT. Losses at the gene ends were 5 bases for V and 7 bases for J; bases not matched to a gene: 7. CDR3 loop: CASSSRTGGAEQYF. As DNA, the CDR3 is TGTGCCAGCAGTAGCCGGACAGGGGGCGCAGAGCAGTACTTC.

This clone was observed a single time. The genes are TRBV7-3 and TRBJ1-1, with D possibly matching TRBD1 (6 bases). In germline, CDR1 is SGHTA, CDR2 FQGTGA. Trimming removed 2 bases from V and 3 bases from J, with 13 bases in between. The CDR3 has 15 residues. CDR3 protein: CASSLLGRGDTEAFF. The CDR3 DNA sequence: TGTGCCAGCAGCTTATTGGGCAGGGGAGACACTGAAGCTTTCTTT.

This chain connects TRBV2 to TRBJ1-2; no definite D call. The CDR3 contains 12 residues. V was cut by 8 bases and J by 4 bases, with 11 bases left in between. Germline CDR1 SNHLY, CDR2 FYNNEI. Here the CDR3 reads CASAEGSYGYTF. The CDR3 region has the DNA TGTGCCAGCGCCGAGGGCAGCTATGGCTACACCTTC.

As for this clone: Mismatch with germline at one junction end may stem from a read error. The CDR3 sequence is CSSSPQGVRRPEAFF. CDR3 DNA: TGTTCCAGCAGCCCCCAGGGGGTGAGGCGCCCTGAAGCTTTCTTT. V is TRBV7-9 and J is TRBJ1-1, with 7 nucleotides matching TRBD1. This CDR3 contains 15 residues. Germline V lookup: CDR1 SEHNR, CDR2 FQNEAQ (reference sequence).

This sequence joins TRBV20-1 and TRBJ2-5, with D maybe TRBD2 (5 bases). Germline CDR1 and CDR2: DFQATT and SNEGSKA (reference sequence). The CDR3 sequence is 11 residues long. The V end lost 7 bases, the J end lost 5 bases, and 11 bases lay between the germline ends. The CDR3 DNA reads as TGCAGTGTCCCTAGCTATGAGACCCAGTACTTC. Translating it yields CSVPSYETQYF.

V and J are TRBV10-3 and TRBJ2-2, with D possibly being TRBD1 (5 bases). V lost 3 bases to trimming and J lost 0 bases, with 5 bases between them. The CDR3 is 14 residues long. CDR1 and CDR2 (germline): ENHRY, SYGVKD. The chain's CDR3 is CAISEGANTGELFF. Written as DNA, the CDR3 is TGTGCCATCAGTGAAGGGGCGAACACCGGGGAGCTGTTTTTT.

The chain joins TRBV7-2 to TRBJ1-2, with TRBD1 identical over 8 bases. J lost 4 bases, V lost 1 base, and 5 bases had no gene match. The V gene's germline CDR1 is SGHTA and CDR2 FQGNSA. The CDR3 runs to 15 residues. The CDR3 sequence is CASSLVTGDGYGYTF. The CDR3, as DNA: TGTGCCAGCAGCTTAGTGACAGGGGACGGCTATGGCTACACCTTC.

The chain couples TRBV11-2 to TRBJ1-2, with no clear D. The CDR3 contains 14 residues. Per the germline V gene, CDR1 is SGHAT and CDR2 is FQNNGV. Between the trimmed V and J ends, which lost 1 base and 8 bases, there was a span of 14 bases. The CDR3 sequence: CASSLGAGARGYTF. In DNA form, the CDR3 reads TGTGCCAGCAGCTTAGGGGCAGGCGCGAGAGGCTACACCTTC.

This sequence joins TRBV9 and TRBJ2-1; D perhaps matches TRBD2 (7 bases). The CDR3 is 14 amino acids. Germline V gene sequence: CDR1 SGDLS, CDR2 YYNGEE. Trimming shortened V by 7 bases and J by 8 bases, and 19 bases separated the two germline ends. The CDR3 coding sequence is TGTGCCAGCTCGAGGCGGGGGCTGGTTGATGAGCAGTTCTTC. Protein sequence: CASSRRGLVDEQFF.

The chain employs TRBV14 and TRBJ2-5, with 11 bases identical to TRBD2. The end of the DNA aligns better with TRBJ2-7, so the J call may be wrong. This CDR3 is built from 17 residues. The germline CDR1 and CDR2 sequences are SGHDN and FVKESK. CDR3 sequence: CASSHVIPGLAAYEQYF. The DNA of the CDR3 is TGTGCCAGCAGCCACGTCATACCGGGACTAGCGGCCTACGAGCAGTACTTC.

The genes are TRBV6-5 and TRBJ1-1; D not resolved. The CDR3 sequence is 14 residues long. Trimming stripped 6 bases from V and 3 bases from J, with 14 bases between. CDR1 and CDR2 (germline): MNHEY, SVGAGI. CDR3 DNA sequence: TGTGCCAGCAGCCCTCCGAGATTGGACACTGAAGCTTTCTTT. Protein: CASSPPRLDTEAFF.

The gene calls are TRBV7-6 and TRBJ1-2, with 7 bases identical to TRBD1. The CDR3 extends over 13 amino acids. Germline CDR1 SGHVS, CDR2 FNYEAQ. The V segment lost 4 bases and the J segment 13 bases; nucleotides outside the gene matches: 12. The CDR3 nucleotides are TGTGCCAGCAGCTCACGACCGGGACAGCGTTTCACCTTC. Amino acid sequence: CASSSRPGQRFTF.

The chain links TRBV18 to TRBJ2-1; D might be TRBD1 (5 bases). Trimming shortened V by 2 bases and J by 4 bases, and 12 bases separated the two germline ends. The CDR3 length is 15 residues. Per the germline V gene, CDR1 is KGHSH and CDR2 is LQKENI. The CDR3 here is CASSPSDKPYNEQFF. The CDR3 DNA reads as TGTGCCAGCTCACCATCGGACAAACCATACAATGAGCAGTTCTTC.

This sequence joins TRBV6-1 and TRBJ2-7; a possible D gene is TRBD1 (5 bases). V lost 9 bases, J lost 2 bases, and 14 bases lay in between. This CDR3 is 13 amino acids long. Looked up from germline, CDR1 is MNHNS and CDR2 is SASEGT. CDR3 in amino acids: CASLVTAPYEQYF. CDR3 DNA: TGTGCCAGTCTAGTGACAGCTCCCTACGAGCAGTACTTC.

This clone was observed a few times. The J gene is TRBJ2-1, the V gene TRBV15, with a weak D call TRBD2 (5 bases). The CDR3 has 15 residues. The germline gives CDR1 LNHNV, CDR2 YYDKDF (reference sequence). The V end was cut by 0 bases, the J end by 6 bases, with 12 bases between. The CDR3 DNA is TGTGCCACCAGCAGAGAGCTAGTGCGGGCCAATGAGCAGTTCTTC. It encodes CATSRELVRANEQFF.

The chain carries TRBV11-2 and TRBJ2-7, with TRBD2 as a possible D gene (7 bases). This CDR3 spans 14 amino acids. V lost 1 base, J lost 3 bases, and 10 bases lay in between. Germline V gene data show CDR1 as SGHAT and CDR2 as FQNNGV. CDR3 in amino acids: CASSLVGGVYEQYF. CDR3 nucleotide sequence: TGTGCCAGCAGCTTAGTAGGGGGGGTCTACGAGCAGTACTTC.

V and J are TRBV10-1 and TRBJ2-4; D gene ambiguous. The CDR3 runs 16 residues. Germline V CDR1 and CDR2: WNHNN, SYGVQD (reference sequence). V was clipped by 5 bases and J by 1 base, with 15 bases between them. The CDR3 DNA follows: TGCGCCAGCAGTTTGGGCCCGAACGTTGCCAAAAACATTCAGTACTTC. Amino acids: CASSLGPNVAKNIQYF.

The rearrangement joins TRBV4-2 to TRBJ1-2; D is ambiguous. The CDR3 extends over 17 amino acids. Germline lookup yields CDR1 LGHNA and CDR2 YNFKEQ. The ends were cut back, 4 bases at V and 1 base at J, with 19 bases in the middle. In DNA form, the CDR3 reads TGTGCCAGCAGCCCAAAATTGGACCTAGGAGGTAACTATGGCTACACCTTC. This sequence encodes CASSPKLDLGGNYGYTF.

This chain joins TRBV7-9 and TRBJ2-7, with TRBD2 matching over 8 bases. The CDR3 has 11 amino acids. V was pared by 5 bases and J by 7 bases, with 1 base of the junction left unmatched. Germline loops: CDR1 SEHNR, CDR2 FQNEAQ (reference sequence). This CDR3 reads CASSPGGEQYF. The CDR3, as DNA: TGTGCCAGCAGCCCGGGAGGGGAGCAGTACTTC.

The CDR3 bases are TGTGCCAGCACCCCCCACAACTCGGGCGAGCAGTACTTC. Translated: CASTPHNSGEQYF. This chain uses TRBV28 with TRBJ2-7; D is ambiguous. The CDR3 totals 13 residues. Looked up from germline, CDR1 is MDHEN and CDR2 is SYDVKM. The V end was cut by 7 bases, the J end by 6 bases, with 16 bases between.

The gene calls are TRBV9 and TRBJ2-1; D perhaps matches TRBD1 (6 bases). This CDR3 has 13 amino acids. The ends were cut back, 4 bases at V and 10 bases at J, with 15 bases in the middle. Germline loops: CDR1 SGDLS, CDR2 YYNGEE. The CDR3 DNA reads as TGTGCCAGCAGCAACAAACCCACAGGGGAGCAGTTCTTC. This sequence encodes CASSNKPTGEQFF. The whole variable domain, filled in from reference TRBV9 and TRBJ2-1, reads DSGVTQTPKHLITATGQRVTLRCSPRSGDLSVYWYQQSLDQGLQFLIQYYNGEERAKGNILERFSAQQFPDLHSELNLSSLELGDSALYFCASSNKPTGEQFFGPGTRLTVL.

CDR3 DNA: TGTGCCAGCAGCCGGGGACTAGCGGGGGTCACAGATACGCAGTATTTT. This gives the protein CASSRGLAGVTDTQYF. The rearrangement uses TRBV5-4 and TRBJ2-3, with TRBD2 matching 14 bases. CDR3 length equals 16 residues. J lost 2 bases, V lost 4 bases, and 3 bases had no gene match. Germline lookup yields CDR1 SGHNT and CDR2 YYREEE (reference sequence).

The chain uses TRBV10-2 and TRBJ2-5, with 8 bases fitting TRBD2. The V and J ends lost 7 bases and 3 bases, in that order; junction bases with no gene match: 4. Germline V gene sequence: CDR1 WSHSY, CDR2 SAAADI. The CDR3 extends over 13 amino acids. The CDR3, as DNA: TGCGCCAGCAAGTTCGGGGGGGAAGAGACCCAGTACTTC. It codes for CASKFGGEETQYF.

On this clone itself: Distinct nucleotide sequences in the sample also encode this CDR3. The CDR3 spells CASSLSSGSYEQYF. The CDR3, as DNA: TGTGCCAGCAGTTTATCTAGCGGTTCCTACGAGCAGTACTTC. The chain recombines TRBV27 with TRBJ2-7, with D perhaps matching TRBD2 (6 bases). The CDR3 contains 14 residues. Deletions cut 0 bases from V and 1 base from J, with 7 bases between. Germline CDR1 MNHEY, CDR2 SMNVEV (reference sequence).

This clone was seen a few times. The genes are TRBV7-8 and TRBJ1-4; D is ambiguous. The germline gives CDR1 SGHVS, CDR2 FQNEAQ. V was pared by 5 bases and J by 5 bases, with 15 bases between. This CDR3 has 15 amino acids. CDR3 loop: CASSKERVRNEKLFF. CDR3 coding DNA: TGTGCCAGCAGCAAAGAGCGGGTTCGGAATGAAAAACTGTTTTTT.

The V and J genes are TRBV7-4 and TRBJ2-7, with D maybe TRBD2 (6 bases). Germline CDR1 SGHVT, CDR2 SQSDAQ. This CDR3 has 14 residues. Trimming removed 5 bases from V and 1 base from J, with 12 bases in between. The DNA for the CDR3 is TGTGCCAGCAGCCCACTACTAGCTTCCTACGAGCAGTACTTC. Translated, it gives CASSPLLASYEQYF.

The chain is built from TRBV27 and TRBJ1-6; 7 positions agree with TRBD1. The ends lost 3 bases at V and 9 bases at J; junction bases unmatched: 5. Germline values: CDR1 MNHEY, CDR2 SMNVEV (reference sequence). The CDR3 sequence is 14 residues long. CDR3 residues: CASSLTGSGSPLHF. The CDR3 DNA is TGTGCCAGCAGTTTGACAGGGTCAGGTTCACCCCTCCACTTT.